This T cell receptor (beta chain) was retrieved from a study of T cell repertoires in cytomegalovirus infection. Across the whole study: Both recently identified HLA-C-restricted and well-studied HLA-B-restricted CMV epitopes were used in the study. Study results and limitations: Individuals carrying CMV plus the relevant HLA were identified by cumulative frequency of public TCR beta families. CMV-specific HLA-C-restricted TCR beta clonotypes dominated the ex vivo response.

As to this clonotype: Its antigen remains unidentified.

TCRdb re-called the reads through MiXCR, storing one row per CDR3 protein. Here the sample spans roughly 920,000 distinct CDR3 sequences, around 30% being singletons. This clonotype was sampled from a human donor in good health (CMV status not recorded). Some clones in this sample may be carry-over from other donors' samples. The material sequenced was cultured CD8+ T cells from PBMCs, taken from culture after CMV antigen stimulation.

DNA of the CDR3: TGTGCCAGCAGCTTGGAGAGGGGGGACCCTGATTCACCCCTCCACTTT. It yields the protein CASSLERGDPDSPLHF. The rearrangement uses TRBV5-4 and TRBJ1-6; TRBD1 might be the D (6 bases). Germline assignment: CDR1 SGHNT and CDR2 YYREEE (reference sequence). CDR3 size: 16 residues. V lost 0 bases and J lost 8, with 15 bases in between. The full variable domain, rest sourced from reference TRBV5-4 and TRBJ1-6, is ETGVTQSPTHLIKTRGQQVTLRCSSQSGHNTVSWYQQALGQGPQFIFQYYREEENGRGNFPPRFSGLQFPNYSSELNVNALELDDSALYLCASSLERGDPDSPLHFGNGTRLTVT.